The 23 T cell receptor beta chains in this list originate from one sample, sequenced in a study of blood T cell repertoires in COVID-19. The method was immunoSEQ multiplex PCR; TCRdb's version includes in-frame clones alone and lacks a portion of them. The sample includes about 150,000 clones, around 90% of them seen just once. The specimen sequenced was peripheral blood. The receptor set was obtained from a woman of 80 years or more with COVID-19, enrolled during active disease.

The J gene is TRBJ2-7, the V gene TRBV15; 10 bases align to TRBD2. The CDR3 contains 16 residues. Trimming at V came to 8 bases and at J to 1 base, leaving 11 bases not matched to a gene. Germline values: CDR1 LNHNV, CDR2 YYDKDF (reference sequence). CDR3: CATVLRPSGRSYEQYF. The CDR3 coding sequence is TGTGCCACCGTCCTCAGGCCTAGCGGGAGATCCTACGAGCAGTACTTC.

The chain links TRBV3-1 (or the pseudogene TRBV3-2) to TRBJ2-7; the match to TRBD1 covers 11 bases. CDR3 length: 13 amino acids. J was trimmed by 5 bases and V by 6 bases; bases with no gene match: 3. Germline V gene sequence: CDR1 LGHDT, CDR2 YNNKEL (reference sequence). The CDR3 DNA reads TGTGCCAGCAGTCGGACAGGGGGCCACGAGCAGTACTTC. This sequence encodes CASSRTGGHEQYF.

J is TRBJ1-2 and V is TRBV6-2 or TRBV6-3; possibly TRBD1 for D (6 bases). Trimming pared 5 bases from V and 6 bases from J, leaving 16 bases between. The CDR3 sequence is 14 residues long. Germline lookup yields CDR1 MNHEY and CDR2 SVGEGT. CDR3 in DNA: TGTGCCAGCAGTCCAGGGGTCCTGCGTGATGGCTACACCTTC. Translation: CASSPGVLRDGYTF.

The chain combines TRBV7-2 with TRBJ1-4; possibly TRBD1 for D (6 bases). Deletions cut 8 bases from V and 10 bases from J, with 20 bases between. Germline loops: CDR1 SGHTA, CDR2 FQGNSA. This CDR3 is built from 14 residues. The CDR3 loop is CASGFSGVIGKLFF. In DNA form, the CDR3 reads TGTGCCAGCGGTTTCTCAGGGGTGATTGGAAAACTGTTTTTT.

The CDR3 spells CASSLWDYTNTGELFF. CDR3 DNA sequence: TGCGCCAGCAGCCTATGGGACTACACAAACACCGGGGAGCTGTTTTTT. V usage is TRBV4-1 and J usage is TRBJ2-2; 7 bases are shared with TRBD2. Germline-derived CDR1 and CDR2 are MGHRA and YSYEKL. The CDR3 extends over 16 amino acids. V trimming: 4 bases; J trimming: 2 bases; junction bases outside the gene matches: 7.

CDR3 nucleotide sequence: TGTGCCAGTAGTAGGGACTACTCCTACAATGAGCAGTTCTTC. Amino acids: CASSRDYSYNEQFF. The rearrangement uses TRBV19 and TRBJ2-1; 7 bases are shared with TRBD2. This CDR3 contains 14 residues. V shed 4 bases, J shed 0 bases, and the junction held 0 bases outside the gene matches. Per the germline V gene, CDR1 is LNHDA and CDR2 is SQIVND (reference sequence).

The chain is built from TRBV3-1 (or the pseudogene TRBV3-2) and TRBJ1-4; 7 bases match TRBD1. The CDR3 runs 14 residues. Germline CDR1 is LGHDT and CDR2 is YNNKEL (reference sequence). J lost 6 bases, V lost 2 bases, and 3 bases had no gene match. The CDR3 region has the DNA TGTGCCAGCAGCCAAAGGGACAGCCATGAAAAACTGTTTTTT. Protein: CASSQRDSHEKLFF.

The chain carries TRBV7-9 and TRBJ2-7, with TRBD1 identical over 7 bases. J was trimmed by 5 bases and V by 7 bases; bases with no gene match: 11. This CDR3 spans 14 amino acids. CDR1 is SEHNR and CDR2 is FQNEAQ in the germline V gene (reference sequence). This CDR3 reads CASMTEGGVNEQYF. CDR3 DNA sequence: TGTGCCAGCATGACGGAAGGGGGCGTTAACGAGCAGTACTTC.

The rearrangement uses TRBV7-2 and TRBJ1-4; D perhaps matches TRBD1 (5 bases). The V end was cut by 4 bases, the J end by 7 bases, with 13 bases between. The germline V gene has CDR1 SGHTA and CDR2 FQGNSA. The CDR3 loop spans 14 amino acids. CDR3 sequence (DNA): TGTGCCAGCAGCTCGACAGTGAGACCTGAAAAACTGTTTTTT. It encodes CASSSTVRPEKLFF.

This chain's CDR3 is CASSRVAGNDEQFF. The CDR3, as DNA: TGCGCCAGCAGCCGAGTAGCGGGAAACGATGAGCAGTTCTTC. The chain has TRBV5-1 and TRBJ2-1; 8 nucleotides line up with TRBD2. Unmatched junction bases numbered 8, after V lost 4 bases and J lost 8 bases. Germline CDR1 is SGHRS and CDR2 is YFSETQ. CDR3 length: 14 amino acids.

V usage is TRBV7-2 and J usage is TRBJ2-7, with 9 bases matching TRBD1. The ends lost 2 bases at V and 5 bases at J; junction bases unmatched: 7. This CDR3 region has 15 residues. Looked up from germline, CDR1 is SGHTA and CDR2 is FQGNSA. The CDR3 coding sequence is TGTGCCAGCAGCTTACAGGGGACAGGGTATGACGAGCAGTACTTC. Its protein is CASSLQGTGYDEQYF.

Written as DNA, the CDR3 is TGCGCCAGCAGCCAAGACAGGGGGCCTAACTATGGCTACACCTTC. Protein sequence: CASSQDRGPNYGYTF. The chain carries TRBV4-1 and TRBJ1-2; 8 nucleotides agree with TRBD1. V gave up 0 bases and J gave up 0 bases; unmatched junction bases: 0. CDR1 is MGHRA, CDR2 YSYEKL, per germline. CDR3 length: 15 amino acids.

The rearrangement joins TRBV4-3 to TRBJ1-4, with D maybe TRBD1 (5 bases). Trimming pared 0 bases from V and 8 bases from J, leaving 10 bases between. The germline CDR1 and CDR2 sequences are LGHNA and YSLEER. The CDR3 is 14 residues long. CDR3 amino acids: CASSQDWGGEKLFF. CDR3 DNA: TGCGCCAGCAGCCAAGATTGGGGGGGGGAAAAACTGTTTTTT.

This clone was recorded once. CDR3 sequence: CSVARGQGLYEQYF. In DNA form, the CDR3 reads TGCAGCGTTGCAAGGGGACAGGGCCTCTACGAGCAGTACTTC. The J gene is TRBJ2-7, the V gene TRBV29-1; 9 nucleotides align to TRBD1. Germline-derived CDR1 and CDR2 are SQVTM and ANQGSEA. Germline trimming cut 4 bases from V and 3 bases from J; bases unmatched to any gene: 7. This CDR3 is 14 amino acids long.

The rearrangement links TRBV3-1 (or the pseudogene TRBV3-2) to TRBJ1-4; 7 nucleotides agree with TRBD1. CDR1 and CDR2 (germline): LGHDT, YNNKEL (reference sequence). This CDR3 has 14 residues. The V gene end was trimmed by 6 bases and the J gene end by 8 bases; junction bases not matched to a gene: 9. This CDR3 reads CASRPDRVREKLFF. CDR3 nucleotides: TGTGCCAGCAGGCCAGACAGGGTTAGAGAAAAACTGTTTTTT.

V and J are TRBV10-3 and TRBJ1-4, with a weak D call TRBD1 (5 bases). Germline assignment: CDR1 ENHRY and CDR2 SYGVKD. Trimming took off 4 bases at V and 0 bases at J, with 12 bases between the two ends. The CDR3 has 16 amino acids. In nucleotides, the CDR3 is TGTGCCATCAGTGGGGGGGGTTTTGCAACTAATGAAAAACTGTTTTTT. It specifies CAISGGGFATNEKLFF.

The V call is TRBV20-1, the J call TRBJ2-3; D possibly corresponds to TRBD2 (6 bases). Trimming cost V 8 bases and J 10 bases, with 16 bases left between them. This CDR3 comprises 11 residues. The germline CDR1 and CDR2 sequences are DFQATT and SNEGSKA (reference sequence). The CDR3 DNA follows: TGCAGTTTTTTGGGCGGGACCGCGCAGTATTTT. This translates into CSFLGGTAQYF.

The chain has TRBV6-2 or TRBV6-3 and TRBJ2-5, with D possibly matching TRBD1 (6 bases). The germline CDR1 and CDR2 sequences are MNHEY and SVGEGT. V lost 6 bases to trimming and J lost 4 bases, with 24 bases between them. CDR3 size: 17 residues. CDR3 nucleotides: TGTGCCAGCAGCCCTTCCCCCCCCGGACAGCTAGGAGAGACCCAGTACTTC. This translates into CASSPSPPGQLGETQYF.

This chain links TRBV13 with TRBJ2-2; 13 nucleotides agree with TRBD2. The CDR3 sequence is 16 residues long. Trimming cost V 6 bases and J 3 bases; bases outside gene matches: 4. Per germline, CDR1 PRHDT and CDR2 FYEKMQ (reference sequence). CDR3 bases: TGTGCCAGCAGTCCGGGACTAGCGGGACACACCGGGGAGCTGTTTTTT. Residues: CASSPGLAGHTGELFF.

The chain combines TRBV11-2 with TRBJ2-5, with TRBD2 matching over 11 bases. The CDR3 is 16 residues long. Per the germline V gene, CDR1 is SGHAT and CDR2 is FQNNGV. V shed 5 bases, J shed 5 bases, and the junction held 10 bases outside the gene matches. CDR3 nucleotides: TGTGCCAGCAGCACCCTAGCGGGGGGCGGCACTGAGACCCAGTACTTC. It specifies CASSTLAGGGTETQYF.

This chain links TRBV7-9 with TRBJ2-7; D call uncertain. From germline, CDR1 is SEHNR and CDR2 FQNEAQ (reference sequence). This CDR3 region has 14 residues. The V end was cut by 5 bases, the J end by 2 bases, with 13 bases between. CDR3 nucleotide sequence: TGTGCCAGCAGCCGCGCCCCGGTCCCCTACGAGCAGTACTTC. Translation: CASSRAPVPYEQYF.

V is TRBV7-3 and J is TRBJ2-1; D gene uncertain. The V and J ends lost 5 bases and 0 bases respectively, with 11 bases between them. The germline CDR1 and CDR2 sequences are SGHTA and FQGTGA. This CDR3 comprises 15 residues. CDR3 bases: TGTGCCAGCAGCCCCTCTTGGAGCTCCTACAATGAGCAGTTCTTC. Protein product: CASSPSWSSYNEQFF.

The rearrangement links TRBV6-2 or TRBV6-3 to TRBJ2-2; 11 nucleotides agree with TRBD2. J was trimmed by 8 bases and V by 5 bases; bases with no gene match: 7. The CDR3 is made up of 15 amino acids. Germline CDR1 reads MNHEY; CDR2 reads SVGEGT. The CDR3 region is CASSMTSGTSGELFF. In DNA, the CDR3 is TGTGCCAGCAGTATGACTAGCGGGACATCGGGGGAGCTGTTTTTT.